This T cell receptor beta chain was retrieved from a study of cytomegalovirus exposure and HLA in healthy donors. Overall study results and limits: Later findings reportedly placed an Asian-associated ancestry cluster below the roughly 730-donor mean for N-insertions. Using a false discovery rate of 0.05, a later analysis showed that around 16,000 TCR beta sequences were associated with HLA alleles.

This clone has only a few counts. Its antigen is as yet unknown. Researchers ran the PCR with 60 Vbeta and 13 Jbeta primers. Assay used: immunoSEQ multiplex PCR; TCRdb lists only in-frame clones, some missing. Altogether under 200,000 clones are present, around 82% being singletons, with the ten largest covering under 1.1%. The sequencing input was PBMCs. This TCR derives from a man in his thirties or forties in good health and CMV-seronegative.

CDR3 in DNA: TGCGCCAGCGGACCCGAGGGACAGGGACAAGAGACCCAGTACTTC. Protein product: CASGPEGQGQETQYF. The chain carries TRBV5-1 and TRBJ2-5; 9 positions match TRBD1. Germline V gene lookup returns CDR1 SGHRS and CDR2 YFSETQ. The CDR3 totals 15 residues. The V and J ends lost 7 bases and 2 bases, in that order; junction bases with no gene match: 9.